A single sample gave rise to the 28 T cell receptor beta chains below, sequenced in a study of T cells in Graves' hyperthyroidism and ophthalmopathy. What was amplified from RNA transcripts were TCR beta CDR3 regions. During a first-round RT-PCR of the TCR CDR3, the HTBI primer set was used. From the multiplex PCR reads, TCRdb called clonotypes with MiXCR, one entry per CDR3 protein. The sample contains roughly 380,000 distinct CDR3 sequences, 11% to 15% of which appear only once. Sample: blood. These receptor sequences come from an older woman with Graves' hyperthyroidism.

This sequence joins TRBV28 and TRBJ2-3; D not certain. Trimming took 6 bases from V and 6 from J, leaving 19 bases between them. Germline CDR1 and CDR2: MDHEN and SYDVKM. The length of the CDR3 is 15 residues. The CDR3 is CASSDFFFFFDTQYF. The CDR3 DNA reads TGTGCCAGCAGCGACTTTTTTTTTTTTTTTGATACGCAGTATTTT.

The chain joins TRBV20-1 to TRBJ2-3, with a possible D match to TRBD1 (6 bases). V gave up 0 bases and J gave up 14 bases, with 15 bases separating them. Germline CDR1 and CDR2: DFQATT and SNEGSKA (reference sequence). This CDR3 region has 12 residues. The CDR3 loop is CSARDRWGQRYF. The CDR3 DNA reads TGCAGTGCTAGAGATCGGTGGGGACAACGGTATTTT.

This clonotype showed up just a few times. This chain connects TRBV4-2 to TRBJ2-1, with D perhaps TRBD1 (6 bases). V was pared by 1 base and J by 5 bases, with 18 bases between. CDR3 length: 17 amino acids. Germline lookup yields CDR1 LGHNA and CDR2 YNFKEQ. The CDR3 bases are TGTGCCAGCAGCCAAGTCTATACAGGGAGAAAAGACAATGAGCAGTTCTTC. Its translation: CASSQVYTGRKDNEQFF.

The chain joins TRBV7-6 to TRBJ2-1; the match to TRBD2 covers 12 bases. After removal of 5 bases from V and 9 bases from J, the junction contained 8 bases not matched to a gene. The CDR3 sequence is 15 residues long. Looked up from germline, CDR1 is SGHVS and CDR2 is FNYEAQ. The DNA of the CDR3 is TGTGCCAGCAGCCGACTAGCGGGGGTGTTGGGTGAGCAGTTCTTC. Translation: CASSRLAGVLGEQFF. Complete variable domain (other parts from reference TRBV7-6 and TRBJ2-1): GAGVSQSPRYKVTKRGQDVALRCDPISGHVSLYWYRQALGQGPEFLTYFNYEAQQDKSGLPNDRFSAERPEGSISTLTIQRTEQRDSAMYRCASSRLAGVLGEQFFGPGTRLTVL.

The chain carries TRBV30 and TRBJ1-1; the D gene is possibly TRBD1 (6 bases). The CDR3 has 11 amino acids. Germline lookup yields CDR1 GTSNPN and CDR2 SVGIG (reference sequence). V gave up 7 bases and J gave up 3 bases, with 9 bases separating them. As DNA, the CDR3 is TGTGCCTTTACAGGGTACACTGAAGCTTTCTTT. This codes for CAFTGYTEAFF.

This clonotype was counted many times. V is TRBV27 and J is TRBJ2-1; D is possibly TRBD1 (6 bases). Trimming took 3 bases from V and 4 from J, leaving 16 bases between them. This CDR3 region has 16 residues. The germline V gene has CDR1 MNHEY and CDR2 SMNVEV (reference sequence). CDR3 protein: CASSFFAGALYNEQFF. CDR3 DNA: TGTGCCAGCAGTTTTTTCGCAGGGGCACTGTACAATGAGCAGTTCTTC.

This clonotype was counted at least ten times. CDR3 residues: CSVVNNPYNEQFF. The DNA for the CDR3 is TGCAGCGTTGTGAACAACCCCTACAATGAGCAGTTCTTC. The chain recombines TRBV29-1 with TRBJ2-1; D is ambiguous. The germline V gene encodes CDR1 SQVTM and CDR2 ANQGSEA. The CDR3 sequence is 13 residues long. Trimming cost V 4 bases and J 2 bases, with 9 bases left between them.

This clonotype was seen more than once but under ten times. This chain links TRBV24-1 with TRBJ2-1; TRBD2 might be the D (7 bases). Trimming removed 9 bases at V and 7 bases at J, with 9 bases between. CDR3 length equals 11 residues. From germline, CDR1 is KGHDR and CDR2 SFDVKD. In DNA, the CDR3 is TGTGCCACCGCGGGGGCGAATGAGCAGTTCTTC. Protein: CATAGANEQFF.

The CDR3 spells CSARLAGFADTQYF. Written as DNA, the CDR3 is TGCAGCGCCAGACTAGCGGGATTTGCAGATACGCAGTATTTT. V gene TRBV29-1 combines with J gene TRBJ2-3, with 11 bases identical to TRBD2. This CDR3 has 14 residues. V trimming: 7 bases; J trimming: 4 bases; junction bases outside the gene matches: 7. Germline V gene lookup returns CDR1 SQVTM and CDR2 ANQGSEA.

DNA for the CDR3: TGTGCCAGTAGAGCAGGGGGCTGGGACAATGAGCAGTTCTTC. It specifies CASRAGGWDNEQFF. The rearrangement joins TRBV19 to TRBJ2-1; 8 bases line up with TRBD1. The length of the CDR3 is 14 residues. With V trimmed by 6 bases and J by 5 bases, 6 bases remained unmatched. Germline-derived CDR1 and CDR2 are LNHDA and SQIVND (reference sequence).

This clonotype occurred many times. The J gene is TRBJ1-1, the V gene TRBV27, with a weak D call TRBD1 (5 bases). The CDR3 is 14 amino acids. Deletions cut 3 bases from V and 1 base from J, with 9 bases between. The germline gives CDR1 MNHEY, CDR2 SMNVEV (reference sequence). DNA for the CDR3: TGTGCCAGCAGTTTCCGGGGGTGGAACACTGAAGCTTTCTTT. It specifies CASSFRGWNTEAFF.

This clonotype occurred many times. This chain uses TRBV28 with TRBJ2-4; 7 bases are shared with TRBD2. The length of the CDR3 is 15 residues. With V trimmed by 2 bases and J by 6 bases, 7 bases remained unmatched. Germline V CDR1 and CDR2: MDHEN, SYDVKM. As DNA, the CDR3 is TGTGCCAGCAGTTTACCGGTGGGGGGGATAAACATTCAGTACTTC. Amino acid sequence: CASSLPVGGINIQYF.

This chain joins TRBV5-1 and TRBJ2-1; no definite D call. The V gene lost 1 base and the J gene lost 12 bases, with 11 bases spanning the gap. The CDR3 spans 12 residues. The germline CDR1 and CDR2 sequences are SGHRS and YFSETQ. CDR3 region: CASSLPRQRQFF. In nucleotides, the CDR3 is TGCGCCAGCAGCTTGCCCCGTCAGCGGCAGTTCTTC.

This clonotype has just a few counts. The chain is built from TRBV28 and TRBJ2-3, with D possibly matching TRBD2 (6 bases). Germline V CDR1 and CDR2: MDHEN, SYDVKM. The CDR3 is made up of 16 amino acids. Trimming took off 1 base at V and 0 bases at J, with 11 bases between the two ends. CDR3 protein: CASSLFAGYSTDTQYF. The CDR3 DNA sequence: TGTGCCAGCAGTTTATTCGCGGGATACAGCACAGATACGCAGTATTTT.

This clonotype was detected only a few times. The CDR3 here is CASSLAGSGRRQFF. Here the CDR3 DNA reads TGCGCCAGCAGCTTGGCCGGGTCCGGACGACGGCAGTTCTTC. This chain connects TRBV5-1 to TRBJ2-1; D is undetermined. Trimming pared 0 bases from V and 12 bases from J, leaving 16 bases between. Germline V CDR1 and CDR2: SGHRS, YFSETQ. The CDR3 extends over 14 amino acids.

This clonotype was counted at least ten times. The CDR3 nucleotides read TGTGCCAGCAGCTCCACAGGGGGAGAGCAGTACTTC. It is translated as CASSSTGGEQYF. The rearrangement links TRBV7-6 to TRBJ2-7, with 8 bases lining up with TRBD1. Per germline, CDR1 SGHVS and CDR2 FNYEAQ. This CDR3 has 12 amino acids. The trim removed 4 bases at V and 7 bases at J, leaving 3 bases unmatched.

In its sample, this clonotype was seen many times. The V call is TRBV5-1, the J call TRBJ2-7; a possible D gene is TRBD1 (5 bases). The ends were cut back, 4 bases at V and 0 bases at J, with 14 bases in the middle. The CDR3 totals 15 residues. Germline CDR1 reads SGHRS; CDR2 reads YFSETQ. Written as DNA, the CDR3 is TGCGCCAGCAGCCCCGGACACTCGAGCTCCTACGAGCAGTACTTC. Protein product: CASSPGHSSSYEQYF.

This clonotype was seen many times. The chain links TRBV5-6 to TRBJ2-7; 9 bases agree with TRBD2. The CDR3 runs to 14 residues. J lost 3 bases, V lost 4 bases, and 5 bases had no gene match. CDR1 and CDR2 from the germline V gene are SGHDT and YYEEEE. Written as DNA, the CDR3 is TGTGCCAGCAGCGGGGAGCGGGGGGTCTACGAGCAGTACTTC. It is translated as CASSGERGVYEQYF. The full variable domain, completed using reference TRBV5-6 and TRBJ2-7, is DAGVTQSPTHLIKTRGQQVTLRCSPKSGHDTVSWYQQALGQGPQFIFQYYEEEERQRGNFPDRFSGHQFPNYSSELNVNALLLGDSALYLCASSGERGVYEQYFGPGTRLTVT.

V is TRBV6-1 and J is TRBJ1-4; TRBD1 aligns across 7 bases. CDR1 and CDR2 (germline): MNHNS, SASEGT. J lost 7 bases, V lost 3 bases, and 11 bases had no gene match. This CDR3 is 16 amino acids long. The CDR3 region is CASSDEIRDSSEKLFF. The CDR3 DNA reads TGTGCCAGCAGTGACGAGATTCGGGACAGTTCTGAAAAACTGTTTTTT.

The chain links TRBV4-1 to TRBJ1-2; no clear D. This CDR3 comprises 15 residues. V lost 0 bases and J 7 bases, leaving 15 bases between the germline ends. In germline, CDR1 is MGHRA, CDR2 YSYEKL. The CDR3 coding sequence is TGCGCCAGCAGCCAAGATCTTACGGGCCCGGGTGGCTACACCTTC. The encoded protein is CASSQDLTGPGGYTF.

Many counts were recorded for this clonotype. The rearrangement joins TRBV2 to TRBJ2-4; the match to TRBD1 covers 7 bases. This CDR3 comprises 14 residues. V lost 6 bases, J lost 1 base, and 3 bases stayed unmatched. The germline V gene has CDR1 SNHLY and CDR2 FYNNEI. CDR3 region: CASSEGQAKNIQYF. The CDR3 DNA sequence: TGTGCCAGCAGCGAGGGACAGGCCAAAAACATTCAGTACTTC.

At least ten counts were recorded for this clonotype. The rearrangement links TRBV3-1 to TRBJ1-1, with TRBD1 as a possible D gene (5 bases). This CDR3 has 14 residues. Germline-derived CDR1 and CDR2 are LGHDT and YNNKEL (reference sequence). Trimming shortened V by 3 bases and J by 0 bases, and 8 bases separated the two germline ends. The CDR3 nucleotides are TGTGCCAGCAGCCAGACAGATTTGAACACTGAAGCTTTCTTT. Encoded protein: CASSQTDLNTEAFF.

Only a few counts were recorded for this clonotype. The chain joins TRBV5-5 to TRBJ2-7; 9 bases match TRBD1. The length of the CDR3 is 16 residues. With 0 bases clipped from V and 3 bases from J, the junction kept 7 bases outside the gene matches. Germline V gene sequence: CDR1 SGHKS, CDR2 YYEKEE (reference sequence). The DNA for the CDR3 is TGTGCCAGCAGCTTGGGCCGGGACAGGGTAGGCTACGAGCAGTACTTC. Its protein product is CASSLGRDRVGYEQYF.

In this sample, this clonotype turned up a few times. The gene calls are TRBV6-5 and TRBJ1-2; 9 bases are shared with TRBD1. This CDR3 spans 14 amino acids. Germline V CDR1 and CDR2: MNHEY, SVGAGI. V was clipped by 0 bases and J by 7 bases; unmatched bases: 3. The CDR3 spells CASSYSRTGAGYTF. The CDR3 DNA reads TGTGCCAGCAGTTACTCAAGGACAGGGGCTGGCTACACCTTC.

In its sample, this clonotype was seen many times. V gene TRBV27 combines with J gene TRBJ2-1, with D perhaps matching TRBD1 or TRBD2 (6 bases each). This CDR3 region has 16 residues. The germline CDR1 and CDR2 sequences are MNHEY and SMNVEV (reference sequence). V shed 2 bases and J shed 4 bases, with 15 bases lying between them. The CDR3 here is CASSLGPGARYNEQFF. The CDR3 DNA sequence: TGTGCCAGCAGTTTAGGGCCGGGGGCAAGATACAATGAGCAGTTCTTC.

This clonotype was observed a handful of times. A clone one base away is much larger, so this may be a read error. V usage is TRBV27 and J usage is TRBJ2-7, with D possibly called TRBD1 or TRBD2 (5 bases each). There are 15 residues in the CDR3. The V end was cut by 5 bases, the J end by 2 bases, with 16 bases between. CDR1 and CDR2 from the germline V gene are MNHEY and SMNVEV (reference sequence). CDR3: CASSSGLGVTYEQYF. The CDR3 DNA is TGTGCCAGCAGTAGTGGACTGGGGGTAACCTACGAGCAGTACTTC.

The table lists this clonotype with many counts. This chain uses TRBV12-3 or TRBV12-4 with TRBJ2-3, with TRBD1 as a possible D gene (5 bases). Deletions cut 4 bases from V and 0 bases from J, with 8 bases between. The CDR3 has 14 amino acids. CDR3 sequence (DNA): TGTGCCAGCAGTTGGGGCGAGAGCACAGATACGCAGTATTTT. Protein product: CASSWGESTDTQYF.

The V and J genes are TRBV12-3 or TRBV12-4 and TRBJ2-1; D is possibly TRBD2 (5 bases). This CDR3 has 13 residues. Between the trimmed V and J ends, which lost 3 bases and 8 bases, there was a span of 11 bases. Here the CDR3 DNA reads TGTGCCAGCAGTTTGCAGGTGGAGGATGAGCAGTTCTTC. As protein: CASSLQVEDEQFF.